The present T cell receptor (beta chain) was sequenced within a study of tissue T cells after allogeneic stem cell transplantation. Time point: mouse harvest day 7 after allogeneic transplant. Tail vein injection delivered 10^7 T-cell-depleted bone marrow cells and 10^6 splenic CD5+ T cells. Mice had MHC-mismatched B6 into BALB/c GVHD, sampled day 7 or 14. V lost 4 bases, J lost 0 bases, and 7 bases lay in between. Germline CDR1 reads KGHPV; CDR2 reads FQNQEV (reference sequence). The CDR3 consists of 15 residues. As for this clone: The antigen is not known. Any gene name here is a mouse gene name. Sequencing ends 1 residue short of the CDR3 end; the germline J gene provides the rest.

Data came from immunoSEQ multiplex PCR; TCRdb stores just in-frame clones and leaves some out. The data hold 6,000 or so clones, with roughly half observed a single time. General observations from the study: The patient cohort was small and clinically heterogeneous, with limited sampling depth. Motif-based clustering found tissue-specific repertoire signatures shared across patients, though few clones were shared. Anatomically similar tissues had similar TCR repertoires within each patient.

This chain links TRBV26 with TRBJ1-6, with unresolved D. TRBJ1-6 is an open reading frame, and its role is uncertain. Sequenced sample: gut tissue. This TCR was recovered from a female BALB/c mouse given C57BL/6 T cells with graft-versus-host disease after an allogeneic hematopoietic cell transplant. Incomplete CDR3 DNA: TGTGCCAGCAGTCCACAAAATTCCTATAATTCGCCCCTCTAC. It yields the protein CASSPQNSYNSPLY. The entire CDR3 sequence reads CASSPQNSYNSPLYF.